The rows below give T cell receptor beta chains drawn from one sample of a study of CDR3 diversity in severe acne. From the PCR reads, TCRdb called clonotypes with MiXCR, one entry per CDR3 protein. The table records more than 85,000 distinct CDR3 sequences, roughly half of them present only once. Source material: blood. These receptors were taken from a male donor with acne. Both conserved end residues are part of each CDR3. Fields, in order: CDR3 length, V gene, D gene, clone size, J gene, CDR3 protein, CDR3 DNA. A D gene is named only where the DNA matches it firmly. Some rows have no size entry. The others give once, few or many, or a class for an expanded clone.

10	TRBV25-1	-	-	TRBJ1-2	CASSEHGYTF	TGTGCCAGCAGTGAGCACGGCTACACCTTC
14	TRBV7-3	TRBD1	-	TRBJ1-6	CASSYRDRDSPLHF	TGTGCCAGCAGCTACCGGGACAGGGACTCACCCCTCCACTTT
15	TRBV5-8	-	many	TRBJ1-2	CASSPREAVDYGYTF	TGTGCCAGCAGCCCGAGGGAGGCGGTGGACTATGGCTACACCTTC
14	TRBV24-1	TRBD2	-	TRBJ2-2	CATRGGANTGELFF	TGTGCCACCCGCGGGGGGGCGAACACCGGGGAGCTGTTTTTT
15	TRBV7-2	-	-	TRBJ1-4	CASSGRRATNEKLFF	TGTGCCAGCAGCGGGAGGAGGGCAACTAATGAAAAACTGTTTTTT
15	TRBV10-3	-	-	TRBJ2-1	CTISESGGSYNERFF	TGTACCATCAGTGAGTCGGGGGGCTCCTACAATGAGCGGTTCTTC
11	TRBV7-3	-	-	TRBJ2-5	CASGFGETQYF	TGTGCCAGCGGGTTCGGAGAGACCCAGTACTTC
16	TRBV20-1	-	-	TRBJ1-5	CSARDPVGGVSQPQHF	TGCAGTGCTAGAGACCCGGTGGGGGGGGTTAGTCAGCCCCAGCATTTT
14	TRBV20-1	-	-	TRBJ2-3	CSAQRAARTDTQYF	TGCAGTGCCCAGCGGGCAGCTCGCACAGATACGCAGTATTTT
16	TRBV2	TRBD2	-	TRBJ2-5	CASSTGLAGGRETQYF	TGTGCCAGCAGTACTGGACTAGCGGGCGGCAGGGAGACCCAGTACTTC
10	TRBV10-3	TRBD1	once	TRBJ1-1	CANGQGATFF	TGTGCCAATGGACAGGGCGCGACTTTCTTT
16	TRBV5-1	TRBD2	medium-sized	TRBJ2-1	CASNANSGRLTNEQFF	TGCGCCAGCAACGCAAACAGCGGGAGATTGACGAATGAGCAGTTCTTC
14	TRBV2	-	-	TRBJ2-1	CASESGTSTYEQFF	TGCGCCAGCGAATCCGGGACATCAACCTACGAGCAGTTCTTC
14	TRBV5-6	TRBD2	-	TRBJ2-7	CASSFLAGLYEQYF	TGTGCCAGCAGCTTCCTAGCGGGATTATACGAGCAGTACTTC
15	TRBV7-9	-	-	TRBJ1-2	CASSLDAGWNYGYTF	TGTGCCAGCAGCTTAGACGCAGGATGGAACTATGGCTACACCTTC
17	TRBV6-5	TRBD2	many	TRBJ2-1	CASSYSWTSLGYNEQFF	TGTGCCAGCAGTTACAGTTGGACTAGTCTGGGCTACAATGAGCAGTTCTTC
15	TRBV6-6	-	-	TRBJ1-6	CASSYIEIHNSPLHF	TGTGCCAGCAGTTACATTGAGATACATAATTCACCCCTCCACTTT
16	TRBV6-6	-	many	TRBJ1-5	CASSQPRVNSNQPQHF	TGTGCCAGCAGTCAGCCGCGAGTGAATAGCAATCAGCCCCAGCATTTT
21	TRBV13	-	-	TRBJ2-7	CASRGASSSGEGLTSRDEQYF	TGTGCCAGCAGGGGGGCTAGCTCCAGCGGGGAGGGACTAACTTCGAGGGACGAGCAGTACTTC
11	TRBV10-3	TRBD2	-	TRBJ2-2	CAISLAGLLFF	TGTGCCATCAGCCTAGCGGGGTTGCTGTTTTTT
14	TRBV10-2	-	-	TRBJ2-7	CASSGTPGRHERHF	TGCGCCAGCAGCGGGACTCCGGGGCGGCACGAGCGGCACTTC
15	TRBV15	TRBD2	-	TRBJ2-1	CATSRRLAGGDEQFF	TGTGCCACCAGCAGACGACTAGCGGGAGGAGATGAGCAGTTCTTC
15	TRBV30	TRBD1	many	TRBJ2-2	CAWRRTGGYTGELFF	TGTGCCTGGAGGAGGACAGGGGGTTACACCGGGGAGCTGTTTTTT
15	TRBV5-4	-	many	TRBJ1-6	CASSLSHGLNSPLHF	TGTGCCAGCAGCTTGAGTCACGGGTTGAATTCACCCCTCCACTTT
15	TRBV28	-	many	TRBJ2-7	CASSLRGRWTYEQYF	TGTGCCAGCAGTCTCAGGGGCAGGTGGACCTACGAGCAGTACTTC
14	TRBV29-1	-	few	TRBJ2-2	CSVERQANTGELFF	TGCAGCGTTGAAAGACAGGCGAACACCGGGGAGCTGTTTTTT
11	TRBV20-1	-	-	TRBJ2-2	CSARQAGELFF	TGCAGTGCTAGACAAGCGGGGGAGCTGTTTTTT
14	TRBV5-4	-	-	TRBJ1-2	CASRTTGEPYGYTF	TGTGCCAGCAGAACCACGGGGGAGCCGTATGGCTACACCTTC
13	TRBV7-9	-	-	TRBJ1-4	CASRAEINEKLFF	TGTGCCAGCAGAGCCGAGATTAATGAAAAACTGTTTTTT
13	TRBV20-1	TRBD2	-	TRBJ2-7	CSASGRAAYEQYF	TGCAGTGCTAGCGGGAGGGCCGCCTACGAGCAGTACTTC
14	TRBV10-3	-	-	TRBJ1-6	CAISDRETTSPLHF	TGTGCCATCAGTGACAGGGAAACGACTTCACCCCTCCACTTT
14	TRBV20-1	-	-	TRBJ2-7	CSAPPTTTYYEQYF	TGCAGTGCTCCTCCGACCACCACCTACTACGAGCAGTACTTC
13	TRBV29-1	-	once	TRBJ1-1	CSVYGILRTEAFF	TGCAGCGTTTATGGGATCTTGAGGACTGAAGCTTTCTTT